The 8 T cell receptor beta chains below come from one sample, sequenced in a study of beta chain features in type 1 diabetes. Every isolated RNA sample was fully reverse transcribed, so sequencing captured expressed TCRB transcripts. TCRdb keeps only in-frame clones here, not all; method: immunoSEQ multiplex PCR. The sample lists hundreds of thousands of clones, 68% seen once, with almost 0.055% in the top ten. The sample taken for sequencing was naive CD4+ T cells from blood. All receptors derive from a man aged 30 to 45 in good health.

This clone was seen a few times. The rearrangement joins TRBV7-2 to TRBJ2-1; no clear D gene. The CDR3 has 13 amino acids. V was clipped by 6 bases and J by 4 bases, with 10 bases between them. Germline V gives CDR1 SGHTA, CDR2 FQGNSA. DNA for the CDR3: TGTGCCAGCAGTTTGAGTGGTTACAATGAGCAGTTCTTC. Translation gives CASSLSGYNEQFF.

Only a few counts were recorded for this clone. This chain uses TRBV29-1 with TRBJ1-1; D gene unclear. The CDR3 extends over 13 amino acids. V dropped 2 bases and J dropped 0 bases, with 7 bases sitting between them. Germline-derived CDR1 and CDR2 are SQVTM and ANQGSEA. The chain's CDR3 is CSVEQIMNTEAFF. CDR3 in DNA: TGCAGCGTTGAACAAATCATGAACACTGAAGCTTTCTTT.

V is TRBV5-1 and J is TRBJ2-2, with D hard to call. The CDR3 has 13 residues. CDR1 is SGHRS, CDR2 YFSETQ, per germline. V shed 0 bases and J shed 5 bases, with 5 bases lying between them. The CDR3 protein is CASSLGSTGELFF. For the CDR3, the DNA is TGCGCCAGCAGCTTGGGCAGTACCGGGGAGCTGTTTTTT.

The chain has TRBV28 and TRBJ2-5; 10 bases align to TRBD1. The CDR3 has 15 amino acids. Germline CDR1 is MDHEN and CDR2 is SYDVKM. The J segment lost 7 bases and the V segment lost 4 bases, leaving 9 bases of the junction unmatched. CDR3 sequence: CASSSPGQGTVTQYF. For the CDR3, the DNA is TGTGCCAGCAGTTCCCCGGGACAGGGGACGGTGACCCAGTACTTC.

J is TRBJ2-7 and V is TRBV18; D may match TRBD1 or TRBD2 (6 bases each). Trimming pared 3 bases from V and 7 bases from J, leaving 13 bases between. Per germline, CDR1 KGHSH and CDR2 LQKENI. This CDR3 region has 13 residues. CDR3 nucleotide sequence: TGTGCCAGCTCACCCCTGGACAGCGGGGAGCAGTACTTC. It codes for CASSPLDSGEQYF.

J is TRBJ2-3 and V is TRBV20-1; D not certain. CDR1 is DFQATT, CDR2 SNEGSKA, per germline (reference sequence). The CDR3 sequence is 11 residues long. Trimming removed 6 bases from V and 4 bases from J, with 8 bases in between. The CDR3 DNA reads as TGCAGTGCCGCCTTGCCAGATACGCAGTATTTT. It encodes CSAALPDTQYF.

The chain recombines TRBV30 with TRBJ1-1; D not certain. Germline CDR1 reads GTSNPN; CDR2 reads SVGIG (reference sequence). Trimming left V 7 bases short and J 6 bases short, with 9 bases between. This CDR3 region has 10 residues. The DNA of the CDR3 is TGTGCCTCCCCCGGCTCTGAAGCTTTCTTT. The encoded protein is CASPGSEAFF.

The chain couples TRBV30 to TRBJ2-1; a weak D match, TRBD1 (6 bases). Per the germline V gene, CDR1 is GTSNPN and CDR2 is SVGIG (reference sequence). This CDR3 is 14 amino acids long. V gave up 0 bases and J gave up 7 bases, with 13 bases separating them. Here the CDR3 reads CAWSVTQGLNEQFF. CDR3 nucleotides: TGTGCCTGGAGTGTAACCCAGGGGTTGAATGAGCAGTTCTTC.